These 8 T cell receptor beta chains came from one sample sequenced in a study of shared clonotypes between healthy human individuals (dated by TCRdb to the early 2020s). Receptor amplification or capture employed the immunoSEQ multiplex PCR assay. TCRdb provides this immuneACCESS table in a form limited to in-frame rearrangements. Some clones are lacking; in checked studies, under half of them reflect an unresolved V gene, and why the rest are absent is not known. The sample table contains some 2,500,000 clones; only one count was recorded for over 85% of them. The ten largest make up roughly 0.39% of the sample. Specimen: naive CD4+ T cells from PBMCs. This sample's cell subset or site label indicates: CD45RA+ positively selected. The receptors stem from a man aged 18 to 30 in good health. Some clones in this sample may be carry-over from other donors' samples.

V usage is TRBV11-2 and J usage is TRBJ2-2; D not resolved. The CDR3 loop spans 13 amino acids. V was shortened by 7 bases and J by 3 bases, with 9 bases between the two germline ends. CDR1 SGHAT and CDR2 FQNNGV come from the germline V gene. CDR3 sequence reads: CASNRGDTGELFF. The CDR3 coding sequence is TGTGCCAGCAACCGTGGGGACACCGGGGAGCTGTTTTTT.

The chain employs TRBV2 and TRBJ2-2, with D possibly called TRBD1 or TRBD2 (5 bases each). This CDR3 is 14 amino acids long. Trimming left V 9 bases short and J 2 bases short, with 13 bases between. In germline, CDR1 is SNHLY, CDR2 FYNNEI. The CDR3 DNA reads as TGTGCCAGTCTCCGGGACGTTAACACCGGGGAGCTGTTTTTT. Its translation is CASLRDVNTGELFF.

The chain is built from TRBV29-1 and TRBJ2-5, with 8 bases aligning to TRBD2. The end of the DNA aligns better with TRBJ2-7, so the J call may be wrong. CDR1 and CDR2 (germline): SQVTM, ANQGSEA. This CDR3 has 13 residues. CDR3: CSAVAGSTYEQYF. The CDR3 DNA reads as TGCAGCGCTGTAGCGGGATCCACCTACGAGCAGTACTTC.

This clone came up a few times. The rearrangement uses TRBV4-3 and TRBJ1-1; 10 bases fit TRBD1. CDR3 length equals 15 residues. J lost 5 bases, V lost 2 bases, and 5 bases had no gene match. Germline loops: CDR1 LGHNA, CDR2 YSLEER. The chain's CDR3 is CASSQPGTGVTEAFF. The CDR3, as DNA: TGCGCCAGCAGCCAACCCGGGACAGGGGTGACTGAAGCTTTCTTT.

This clone came up once. The chain couples TRBV14 to TRBJ2-1; D not certain. V was shortened by 4 bases and J by 8 bases, with 9 bases between the two germline ends. The germline gives CDR1 SGHDN, CDR2 FVKESK. The CDR3 has 12 amino acids. The CDR3 loop reads CASSLVSHEQFF. The CDR3 nucleotides are TGTGCCAGCAGCCTCGTGAGCCATGAGCAGTTCTTC. Full variable domain (rest looked up from reference TRBV14 and TRBJ2-1): EAGVTQFPSHSVIEKGQTVTLRCDPISGHDNLYWYRRVMGKEIKFLLHFVKESKQDESGMPNNRFLAERTGGTYSTLKVQPAELEDSGVYFCASSLVSHEQFFGPGTRLTVL.

The chain combines TRBV30 with TRBJ1-6; possible D gene TRBD1, 5 bases. V was trimmed by 3 bases and J by 8 bases, leaving 11 bases between them. The CDR3 runs 13 residues. Germline V gene sequence: CDR1 GTSNPN, CDR2 SVGIG (reference sequence). The CDR3 sequence: CAWSGTFDSPLHF. The CDR3 DNA reads as TGTGCCTGGAGCGGGACTTTTGATTCACCCCTCCACTTT.

Only one count was recorded for this clone. The CDR3 DNA is TGTGCCAGCAGCGTGACTTCGGGGCCCGAATTCTCTGGGGCCAACGTCCTGACTTTC. Translating it yields CASSVTSGPEFSGANVLTF. J is TRBJ2-6 and V is TRBV9, with D perhaps matching TRBD1 or TRBD2 (5 bases each). Germline-derived CDR1 and CDR2 are SGDLS and YYNGEE. Trimming left V 2 bases short and J 0 bases short, with 18 bases between. This CDR3 is 19 amino acids long.

The chain uses TRBV4-1 and TRBJ2-3; D uncertain. This CDR3 region has 13 residues. V dropped 4 bases and J dropped 6 bases, with 11 bases sitting between them. Per germline, CDR1 MGHRA and CDR2 YSYEKL. The CDR3 nucleotides read TGCGCCAGCAGCCGGCTAGACACGGATACGCAGTATTTT. Its protein is CASSRLDTDTQYF.